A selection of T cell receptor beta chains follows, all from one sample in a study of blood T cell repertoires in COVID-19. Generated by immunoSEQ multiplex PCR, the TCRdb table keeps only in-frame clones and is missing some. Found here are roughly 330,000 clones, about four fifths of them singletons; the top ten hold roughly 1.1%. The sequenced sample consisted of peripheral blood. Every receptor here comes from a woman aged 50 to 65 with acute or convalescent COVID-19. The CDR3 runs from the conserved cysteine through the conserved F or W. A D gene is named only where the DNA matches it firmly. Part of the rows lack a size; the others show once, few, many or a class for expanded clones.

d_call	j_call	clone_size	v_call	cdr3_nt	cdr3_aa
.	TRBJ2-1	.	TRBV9	TGTGCCAGCAGCGTAGAGAGTTTGTGGAGGCTAGATTACAATGAGCAGTTCTTC	CASSVESLWRLDYNEQFF
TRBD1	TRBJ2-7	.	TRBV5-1	TGCGCCAGCAGCTTGGAGGGGGCGTACGAGCAGTACTTC	CASSLEGAYEQYF
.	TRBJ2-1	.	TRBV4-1	TGCGCCAGCAGCCTATTAGAGGTGGATGAGCAGTTCTTC	CASSLLEVDEQFF
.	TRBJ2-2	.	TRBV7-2	TGTGCCAGCAGCTTTACTACGTCGTTTGTACCGAACACCGGGGAGCTGTTTTTT	CASSFTTSFVPNTGELFF
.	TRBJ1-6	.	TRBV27	TGTGCCAGCAGGGACGGGGGGACCTCCTATAATTCACCCCTCCACTTT	CASRDGGTSYNSPLHF
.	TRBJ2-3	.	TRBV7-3	TGTGCCAGCAGCTTAGGCGGGGCATCCACAGATACGCAGTATTTT	CASSLGGASTDTQYF
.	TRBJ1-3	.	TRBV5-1	TGCGCCAGCAGCACGGCGGGAGGAAACACCATATATTTT	CASSTAGGNTIYF
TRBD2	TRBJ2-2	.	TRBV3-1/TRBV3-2	TGTGCCAGCAGCCAAGGAGGGACTAGCGGGGGGCAATACACCGGGGAGCTGTTTTTT	CASSQGGTSGGQYTGELFF
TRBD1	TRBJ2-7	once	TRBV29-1	TGCAGCGTAGCGGGACAGGGCTACGAGCAGTACTTC	CSVAGQGYEQYF
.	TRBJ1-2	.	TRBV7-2	TGTGCCAGCAGTCTCGGACAAAACTATGGCTACACCTTC	CASSLGQNYGYTF
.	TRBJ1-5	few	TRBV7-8	TGTGCCAGCAGCCCACCTGGACACCATAGCAATCAGCCCCAGCATTTT	CASSPPGHHSNQPQHF
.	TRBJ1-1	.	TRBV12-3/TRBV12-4	TGTGCCAGCAGTGAACTCACTGAAGCTTTCTTT	CASSELTEAFF
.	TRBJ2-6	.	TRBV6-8	TGTGCCGGGGGGGCAGAGCCCCTAACTGGGGCCAACGTCCTGACTTTC	CAGGAEPLTGANVLTF
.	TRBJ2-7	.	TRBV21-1	TGTGCCAGCAGCAGACCTAAGGCCCTGACAGGGGGGGACTACGAGCAGTACTTC	CASSRPKALTGGDYEQYF
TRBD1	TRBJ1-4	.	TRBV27	TGTGCCAGCAGTTCGACAGGGGTACGTGAAAAACTGTTTTTT	CASSSTGVREKLFF
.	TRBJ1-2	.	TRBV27	TGTGCCAGCAGTTTACGCCCCTCAGGAGGCTACACCTTC	CASSLRPSGGYTF
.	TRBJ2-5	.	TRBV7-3	TGTGCCAGCAGCTTAGCGCGGGGAACCCCAGAGACCCAGTACTTC	CASSLARGTPETQYF
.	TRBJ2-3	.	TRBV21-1	TGTGCCAGCAGCAAAGTTTCCGGAGCAGATACGCAGTATTTT	CASSKVSGADTQYF
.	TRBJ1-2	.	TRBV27	TGTGCCAGCAGTTTGGGAGGAAACTATGGCTACACCTTC	CASSLGGNYGYTF
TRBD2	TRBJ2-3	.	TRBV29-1	TGCAGCGTTGATCAACTAGCGGGACTCACAGATACGCAGTATTTT	CSVDQLAGLTDTQYF
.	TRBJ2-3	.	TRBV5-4	TGTGCCAGCAGCCCCTTTGGGGGGGCTAGCACAGATACGCAGTATTTT	CASSPFGGASTDTQYF
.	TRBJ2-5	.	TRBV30	TGTGCCTGGAGTCAGGGAGGAGAGACCCAGTACTTC	CAWSQGGETQYF
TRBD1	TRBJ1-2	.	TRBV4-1	TGCGCCAGCAGGACAGGGGGCAATTATGGCTACACCTTC	CASRTGGNYGYTF
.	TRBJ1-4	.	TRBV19	TGTGCCAGTAGTATAGTTGGAGGGGTTAATGAAAAACTGTTTTTT	CASSIVGGVNEKLFF
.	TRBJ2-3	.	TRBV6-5	TGTGCCAGCAGTTACAATCCCAGGGGGGCCACAGATACGCAGTATTTT	CASSYNPRGATDTQYF
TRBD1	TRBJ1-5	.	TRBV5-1	TGCGCCAGCAGCTTGGGGTTAGGGGGCGCTCGGGAAGAACGACGAAATCAGCCCCAGCATTTT	CASSLGLGGAREERRNQPQHF
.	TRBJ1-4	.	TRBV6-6	TGTGCCATTGAACCAGGTGGAGGTAATGAAAAACTGTTTTTT	CAIEPGGGNEKLFF
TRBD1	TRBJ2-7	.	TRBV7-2	TGTGCCAGCAGCTTAGGAGGGGGCAGCTCCTACGAGCAGTACTTC	CASSLGGGSSYEQYF
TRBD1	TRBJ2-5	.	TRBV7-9	TGTGCCAGCAGCCTAAGACAGGGAAAGGGAGAGACCCAGTACTTC	CASSLRQGKGETQYF